The clone carrying this TCR beta chain was seen a handful of times. The data belong to a study of identical twins. Healthy Caucasian donors formed the entire cohort. Carrying unique molecular identifiers, the cDNA also gained a universal primer site through template switching. TCRdb re-derived calls from the 5' RACE reads in MiXCR, one entry per CDR3 protein. The sample comprises about 520,000 distinct CDR3 sequences, about 20% of which are singletons, and about 0.99% rests with the top ten. The sample also formed part of further work on T cells expressing NK-cell markers. That paper adds: Sorting in several experiments was restricted by an anti-gamma-delta TCR antibody to alpha-beta TCR T cells.

The clonotype originates from a woman aged 18-29 years in good health. The specimen was CD4+ T cells sorted from blood.

The CDR3 region is CASSLAGTGANVLTF. Written as DNA, the CDR3 is TGTGCCAGCAGTTTGGCAGGGACTGGGGCCAACGTCCTGACTTTC. The chain joins TRBV12-3 or TRBV12-4 to TRBJ2-6, with D possibly being TRBD1 (5 bases). The CDR3 has 15 amino acids. V gave up 3 bases and J gave up 2 bases, with 8 bases separating them.